The 32 T cell receptor beta chains in this list originate from one sample, sequenced in a study of blood T cells in healthy people across ages. Then a second PCR, running roughly 7 to 11 cycles, was carried out with a sample-barcoded 5' primer and a J-beta primer mix. TCRdb processed the 5' RACE reads anew with MiXCR; each CDR3 protein has one entry. The repertoire has 750,000 to 1,000,000 distinct CDR3 sequences, roughly 28% of them found once; the top ten carry about 10%. The same data also contributed to another study, on T cells of mothers and their children.

The sample was blood. The origin of the receptors is a woman aged 40 to 49 in good health.

At least ten counts were recorded for this clonotype. The gene calls are TRBV7-2 and TRBJ2-1; 7 bases align to TRBD2. The trim removed 6 bases at V and 3 bases at J, leaving 8 bases unmatched. This CDR3 has 15 amino acids. Germline-derived CDR1 and CDR2 are SGHTA and FQGNSA. The CDR3 protein is CASRVAGSNYNEQFF. The CDR3 DNA follows: TGTGCCAGCAGAGTAGCGGGTTCAAACTACAATGAGCAGTTCTTC.

This clonotype was seen many times. The V call is TRBV28, the J call TRBJ1-4; 7 nucleotides agree with TRBD1. Per the germline V gene, CDR1 is MDHEN and CDR2 is SYDVKM. The CDR3 extends over 14 amino acids. The V segment lost 3 bases and the J segment 8 bases; nucleotides outside the gene matches: 6. The CDR3 DNA is TGTGCCAGCAGTTTCCTTAGACAGGGAGAAAAACTGTTTTTT. This encodes CASSFLRQGEKLFF.

In this sample, this clonotype turned up many times. J is TRBJ2-7 and V is TRBV29-1; D possibly corresponds to TRBD1 (5 bases). The length of the CDR3 is 14 residues. V was pared by 4 bases and J by 6 bases, with 19 bases between. Germline CDR1 SQVTM, CDR2 ANQGSEA. The DNA of the CDR3 is TGCAGCGTTGTAAGGGGCGCAAATTCGGGCGAGCAGTACTTC. Its protein is CSVVRGANSGEQYF.

This clonotype showed up many times. The chain carries TRBV29-1 and TRBJ2-7; D is uncertain. V lost 6 bases to trimming and J lost 3 bases, with 12 bases between them. The CDR3 consists of 12 residues. Germline V gene lookup returns CDR1 SQVTM and CDR2 ANQGSEA. In DNA form, the CDR3 reads TGCAGCGTGACATCAAACGGCTACGAGCAGTACTTC. It encodes CSVTSNGYEQYF.

This clonotype showed up many times. The chain couples TRBV29-1 to TRBJ1-2, with D possibly being TRBD1 (6 bases). The CDR3 is 13 residues long. Germline loops: CDR1 SQVTM, CDR2 ANQGSEA. Trimming shortened V by 3 bases and J by 5 bases, and 13 bases separated the two germline ends. The CDR3 nucleotides read TGCAGCGTTGACTTGACAGGATCATATGGCTACACCTTC. Translated, it gives CSVDLTGSYGYTF.

This clonotype was recorded at least ten times. J is TRBJ2-7 and V is TRBV7-2, with 7 bases lining up with TRBD2. There are 16 residues in the CDR3. After removal of 3 bases from V and 4 bases from J, the junction contained 12 bases not matched to a gene. CDR1 is SGHTA, CDR2 FQGNSA, per germline. The CDR3 loop is CASSFYPTGGGYEQYF. CDR3 DNA: TGTGCCAGCAGCTTTTACCCCACTGGCGGGGGTTACGAGCAGTACTTC.

A few counts support this clonotype. The chain combines TRBV29-1 with TRBJ1-2, with a possible D match to TRBD1 (6 bases). CDR1 and CDR2 from the germline V gene are SQVTM and ANQGSEA. The CDR3 loop spans 13 amino acids. V shed 7 bases and J shed 0 bases, with 12 bases lying between them. CDR3 bases: TGCAGCGGGGGGGACACCGCTAACTATGGCTACACCTTC. Translation gives CSGGDTANYGYTF.

This clonotype was seen only a few times. The junction does not match germline at one end; this may be a read error. This chain connects TRBV7-9 to TRBJ2-7; unclear D gene. The CDR3 runs to 13 residues. Germline CDR1 reads SEHNR; CDR2 reads FQNEAQ (reference sequence). The CDR3 reads CSSSLEDSYEQYF. CDR3 DNA: TGTTCCAGCAGCTTAGAGGACTCCTACGAGCAGTACTTC.

The chain uses TRBV7-2 and TRBJ2-1; 9 bases fit TRBD2. This CDR3 is built from 16 residues. The V gene's germline CDR1 is SGHTA and CDR2 FQGNSA. V lost 2 bases and J lost 5; bases outside the gene matches: 7. The CDR3 DNA is TGTGCCAGCAGCTTACATCGGACTAGCGACAACAATGAGCAGTTCTTC. Translation: CASSLHRTSDNNEQFF.

The chain combines TRBV20-1 with TRBJ2-5, with D maybe TRBD2 (6 bases). The end of the DNA aligns better with TRBJ2-7, so the J call may be wrong. Germline V gene sequence: CDR1 DFQATT, CDR2 SNEGSKA (reference sequence). The CDR3 has 15 residues. The CDR3 region is CSAWDSPNFPYEQYF. CDR3 coding DNA: TGCAGTGCTTGGGACTCACCCAACTTCCCCTACGAGCAGTACTTC.

This clonotype was seen a few times. V and J are TRBV5-1 and TRBJ2-2, with a weak D call TRBD1 (6 bases). The CDR3 loop spans 14 amino acids. V shed 4 bases and J shed 5 bases, with 12 bases lying between them. Germline assignment: CDR1 SGHRS and CDR2 YFSETQ. CDR3 sequence reads: CASSPGQLTGELFF. The CDR3 DNA sequence: TGCGCCAGCAGCCCGGGACAACTGACCGGGGAGCTGTTTTTT.

This clonotype occurred many times. This sequence joins TRBV20-1 and TRBJ2-7; TRBD2 agrees at 9 bases. V gave up 5 bases and J gave up 7 bases; unmatched junction bases: 6. This CDR3 spans 12 amino acids. The germline V gene has CDR1 DFQATT and CDR2 SNEGSKA (reference sequence). CDR3 protein: CSAQRGAQEQYF. The CDR3 DNA sequence: TGCAGTGCTCAGCGGGGGGCCCAAGAGCAGTACTTC.

The chain couples TRBV5-1 to TRBJ1-6, with D possibly being TRBD1 (6 bases). The CDR3 has 13 residues. Per the germline V gene, CDR1 is SGHRS and CDR2 is YFSETQ. V was clipped by 4 bases and J by 8 bases, with 10 bases between them. CDR3 coding DNA: TGCGCCAGCAGCCTGGGGGCGGATTCACCCCTCCACTTT. Translation: CASSLGADSPLHF.

This clonotype occurred many times. The chain links TRBV4-3 to TRBJ1-1; D call uncertain. V lost 1 base, J lost 1 base, and 4 bases lay in between. This CDR3 is built from 13 residues. Germline-derived CDR1 and CDR2 are LGHNA and YSLEER. The CDR3 DNA reads TGCGCCAGCAGCCAAGGCACGAACACTGAAGCTTTCTTT. It yields the protein CASSQGTNTEAFF.

The chain recombines TRBV27 with TRBJ1-2; TRBD1 matches at 9 bases. Germline lookup yields CDR1 MNHEY and CDR2 SMNVEV (reference sequence). V was pared by 5 bases and J by 2 bases, with 15 bases of the junction left unmatched. The length of the CDR3 is 18 residues. The CDR3: CASSRGWGQGATNYGYTF. The CDR3 DNA sequence: TGTGCCAGCAGTCGGGGATGGGGACAGGGCGCCACCAACTATGGCTACACCTTC.

A note on this clonotype: A read error may produce the germline difference seen at one junction end. The chain uses TRBV12-3 or TRBV12-4 and TRBJ1-5; weak D call: TRBD1 (6 bases). CDR3 size: 17 residues. The CDR3 loop is CVSSLFGKDSPNQPQHF. The CDR3, as DNA: TGTGTCAGCAGTTTATTCGGGAAGGACAGCCCCAATCAGCCCCAGCATTTT.

As regards this clonotype: This may stem from a read error, because a much larger clone lies one nucleotide away. This rearrangement joins TRBV15 to TRBJ1-2, with D unresolved. The ends were cut back, 0 bases at V and 3 bases at J, with 5 bases in the middle. Germline V gene lookup returns CDR1 LNHNV and CDR2 YYDKDF (reference sequence). The CDR3 is made up of 13 amino acids. The CDR3 loop is CATSRERDYGYTF. The CDR3 coding sequence is TGTGCCACCAGCAGAGAACGGGACTATGGCTACACCTTC.

The chain carries TRBV28 and TRBJ2-5; 8 nucleotides match TRBD1. There are 15 residues in the CDR3. The trim removed 7 bases at V and 9 bases at J, leaving 16 bases unmatched. Germline V gene sequence: CDR1 MDHEN, CDR2 SYDVKM. In nucleotides, the CDR3 is TGTGCCAGCATAGGCCAGGGGGCGCGGGCTCAGCCCCAGTACTTC. Its translation: CASIGQGARAQPQYF.

This chain links TRBV5-1 with TRBJ2-7; D is undetermined. The germline V and J ends were trimmed by 4 bases and 7 bases, with 21 bases remaining between them. Per the germline V gene, CDR1 is SGHRS and CDR2 is YFSETQ. The CDR3 extends over 15 amino acids. CDR3 nucleotide sequence: TGCGCCAGCAGCGCATCGACTCGGTCCTACAATGAGCAGTACTTC. Translated, it gives CASSASTRSYNEQYF.

In its sample, this clonotype was seen many times. The chain couples TRBV29-1 to TRBJ2-7; TRBD1 matches 10 bases. Germline trimming cut 3 bases from V and 6 bases from J; bases unmatched to any gene: 5. CDR3 size: 13 residues. The germline V gene encodes CDR1 SQVTM and CDR2 ANQGSEA. Here the CDR3 DNA reads TGCAGCGTTGACCACGGGGACAGGGGCGAGCAGTACTTC. Translated, it gives CSVDHGDRGEQYF.

This chain connects TRBV7-8 to TRBJ2-1; 9 bases are shared with TRBD2. The trim removed 5 bases at V and 4 bases at J, leaving 3 bases unmatched. Germline V gives CDR1 SGHVS, CDR2 FQNEAQ. This CDR3 comprises 14 residues. The CDR3, as DNA: TGTGCCAGCAGCCGACTAGCGGAGTACAATGAGCAGTTCTTC. Protein: CASSRLAEYNEQFF. The full variable domain, with the rest looked up from reference TRBV7-8 and TRBJ2-1, is GAGVSQSPRYKVAKRGQDVALRCDPISGHVSLFWYQQALGQGPEFLTYFQNEAQLDKSGLPSDRFFAERPEGSVSTLKIQRTQQEDSAVYLCASSRLAEYNEQFFGPGTRLTVL.

The sample holds many counts of this clonotype. The V and J genes are TRBV12-3 or TRBV12-4 and TRBJ2-7; D is possibly TRBD2 (5 bases). This CDR3 contains 13 residues. Trimming left V 2 bases short and J 6 bases short, with 11 bases between. The CDR3 bases are TGTGCCAGCAGTTTATACTCTAGCTCCGAGCAGTACTTC. The encoded protein is CASSLYSSSEQYF.

A few counts support this clonotype. The chain carries TRBV5-1 and TRBJ2-5, with D tentatively TRBD1 (7 bases). Germline V gene lookup returns CDR1 SGHRS and CDR2 YFSETQ. The CDR3 runs 15 residues. Trimming stripped 6 bases from V and 4 bases from J, with 19 bases between. The CDR3 protein is CASTVAGGTRETQYF. The CDR3 DNA follows: TGCGCCAGCACCGTCGCAGGGGGGACGCGAGAGACCCAGTACTTC.

This clonotype was seen ten or more times. The CDR3 bases are TGTGCCAGCAGTTTTGAGGGAGGGGCGTACGAGCAGTACTTC. Protein product: CASSFEGGAYEQYF. The V and J genes are TRBV27 and TRBJ2-7, with TRBD2 identical over 7 bases. The trim removed 3 bases at V and 4 bases at J, leaving 6 bases unmatched. The germline V gene has CDR1 MNHEY and CDR2 SMNVEV (reference sequence). There are 14 residues in the CDR3.

As for this clonotype: A much larger clone lies one base from this, so it may be a read error. This chain joins TRBV3-1 and TRBJ2-5, with 11 bases that match TRBD2. J gave up 11 bases and V 4 bases, and 12 bases lay outside the gene matches. CDR3 length equals 15 residues. Germline values: CDR1 LGHDT, CDR2 YNNKEL (reference sequence). CDR3 amino acids: CASSPASGGNNEQYF. CDR3 bases: TGTGCCAGCAGCCCGGCTAGCGGGGGGAACAATGAGCAGTACTTC.

The chain employs TRBV2 and TRBJ1-2, with D unresolved. CDR3 length equals 14 residues. Germline assignment: CDR1 SNHLY and CDR2 FYNNEI. V lost 2 bases and J lost 0, with 7 bases in between. CDR3 sequence reads: CASSEIDPNYGYTF. CDR3 nucleotide sequence: TGTGCCAGCAGTGAAATTGACCCTAACTATGGCTACACCTTC. Supplemented by reference TRBV2 and TRBJ1-2, the full variable domain reads EPEVTQTPSHQVTQMGQEVILRCVPISNHLYFYWYRQILGQKVEFLVSFYNNEISEKSEIFDDQFSVERPDGSNFTLKIRSTKLEDSAMYFCASSEIDPNYGYTFGSGTRLTVV.

This rearrangement joins TRBV28 to TRBJ1-1; weak D call: TRBD1 (5 bases). Germline CDR1 and CDR2: MDHEN and SYDVKM. The CDR3 has 17 amino acids. V was clipped by 7 bases and J by 0 bases, with 21 bases between them. The CDR3 loop is CASNSLSPDSLNTEAFF. The CDR3 DNA reads TGTGCCAGCAACAGTTTATCCCCTGACAGTCTGAACACTGAAGCTTTCTTT. Full variable domain (rest looked up from reference TRBV28 and TRBJ1-1): DVKVTQSSRYLVKRTGEKVFLECVQDMDHENMFWYRQDPGLGLRLIYFSYDVKMKEKGDIPEGYSVSREKKERFSLILESASTNQTSMYLCASNSLSPDSLNTEAFFGQGTRLTVV.

This clonotype was counted ten times or more. The chain combines TRBV6-6 with TRBJ2-5, with 12 bases fitting TRBD2. This CDR3 has 16 residues. Germline V CDR1 and CDR2: MNHNY, SVGAGI (reference sequence). The V segment lost 5 bases and the J segment 5 bases; nucleotides outside the gene matches: 9. CDR3 sequence reads: CASSKQLAGGLETQYF. CDR3 in DNA: TGTGCCAGCAGTAAACAACTAGCGGGGGGTCTGGAGACCCAGTACTTC.

The rearrangement uses TRBV5-1 and TRBJ2-7; D gene uncertain. The germline CDR1 and CDR2 sequences are SGHRS and YFSETQ. Trimming removed 0 bases at V and 2 bases at J, with 15 bases between. There are 16 residues in the CDR3. CDR3 DNA sequence: TGCGCCAGCAGCTTGGTGGGCTCCACTCCCACCTACGAGCAGTACTTC. This encodes CASSLVGSTPTYEQYF. Supplemented by reference TRBV5-1 and TRBJ2-7, the full variable domain reads KAGVTQTPRYLIKTRGQQVTLSCSPISGHRSVSWYQQTPGQGLQFLFEYFSETQRNKGNFPGRFSGRQFSNSRSEMNVSTLELGDSALYLCASSLVGSTPTYEQYFGPGTRLTVT.

The table lists this clonotype with a few counts. The V and J genes are TRBV18 and TRBJ1-2; D may be TRBD1 (5 bases). CDR1 is KGHSH, CDR2 LQKENI, per germline. The CDR3 length is 14 residues. The germline V and J ends were trimmed by 2 bases and 4 bases, with 11 bases remaining between them. The CDR3 nucleotides are TGTGCCAGCTCACCAGGCAGGGAAGTCTATGGCTACACCTTC. Encoded protein: CASSPGREVYGYTF.

This clonotype appeared a few times. V usage is TRBV5-1 and J usage is TRBJ2-1, with unresolved D. The germline V gene encodes CDR1 SGHRS and CDR2 YFSETQ. The CDR3 loop spans 15 amino acids. V was cut by 0 bases and J by 2 bases, with 9 bases left in between. The CDR3 DNA reads TGCGCCAGCAGCTTGGTGGGGTTGCCCTACAATGAGCAGTTCTTC. Its protein product is CASSLVGLPYNEQFF. Drawing the rest from reference TRBV5-1 and TRBJ2-1, the complete variable domain is KAGVTQTPRYLIKTRGQQVTLSCSPISGHRSVSWYQQTPGQGLQFLFEYFSETQRNKGNFPGRFSGRQFSNSRSEMNVSTLELGDSALYLCASSLVGLPYNEQFFGPGTRLTVL.

The table lists this clonotype with many counts. This rearrangement joins TRBV3-1 to TRBJ2-1, with D possibly being TRBD1 or TRBD2 (6 bases each). The CDR3 contains 14 residues. With 4 bases removed from V and 4 bases from J, the gap between germline ends came to 11 bases. Per germline, CDR1 LGHDT and CDR2 YNNKEL (reference sequence). The CDR3 loop reads CASSRPGAYNEQFF. CDR3 DNA: TGTGCCAGCAGCCGCCCGGGGGCTTACAATGAGCAGTTCTTC.